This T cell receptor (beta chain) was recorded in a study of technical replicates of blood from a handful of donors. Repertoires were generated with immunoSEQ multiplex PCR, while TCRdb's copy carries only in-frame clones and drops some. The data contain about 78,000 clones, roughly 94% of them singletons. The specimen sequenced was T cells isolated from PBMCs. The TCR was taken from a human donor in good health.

The CDR3 is CASSSTSQGEGSNEKLFF. CDR3 DNA sequence: TGTGCCAGCAGCTCAACCTCACAGGGAGAGGGGTCTAATGAAAAACTGTTTTTT. The V and J genes are TRBV7-9 and TRBJ1-4; a weak D match, TRBD1 (6 bases). V was trimmed by 4 bases and J by 3 bases, leaving 21 bases between them. The germline V gene encodes CDR1 SEHNR and CDR2 FQNEAQ (reference sequence). The CDR3 sequence is 18 residues long.